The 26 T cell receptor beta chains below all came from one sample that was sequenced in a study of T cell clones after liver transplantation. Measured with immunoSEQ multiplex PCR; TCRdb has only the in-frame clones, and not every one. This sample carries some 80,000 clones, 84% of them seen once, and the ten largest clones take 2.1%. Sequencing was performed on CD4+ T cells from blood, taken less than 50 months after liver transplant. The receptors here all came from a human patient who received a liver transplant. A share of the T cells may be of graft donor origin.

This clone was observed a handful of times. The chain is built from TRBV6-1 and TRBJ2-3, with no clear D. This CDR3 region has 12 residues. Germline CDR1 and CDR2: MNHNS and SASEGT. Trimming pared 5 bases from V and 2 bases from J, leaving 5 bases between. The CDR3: CASSWFTDTQYF. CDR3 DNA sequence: TGTGCCAGCAGTTGGTTCACAGATACGCAGTATTTT.

This CDR3 reads CASSLRGSSNTGELFF. Here the CDR3 DNA reads TGTGCCAGCAGCCTTCGAGGGAGTTCGAACACCGGGGAGCTGTTTTTT. V gene TRBV11-2 combines with J gene TRBJ2-2, with D possibly being TRBD2 (5 bases). The V end lost 5 bases, the J end lost 0 bases, and 13 bases lay between the germline ends. The CDR3 contains 16 residues. The germline V gene encodes CDR1 SGHAT and CDR2 FQNNGV.

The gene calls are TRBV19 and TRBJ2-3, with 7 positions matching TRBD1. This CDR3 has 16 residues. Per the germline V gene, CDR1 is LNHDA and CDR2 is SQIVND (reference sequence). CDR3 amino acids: CSVVIYRGPGTDTQYF. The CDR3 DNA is TGTTCGGTCGTTATATATAGGGGGCCGGGCACAGATACGCAGTATTTT.

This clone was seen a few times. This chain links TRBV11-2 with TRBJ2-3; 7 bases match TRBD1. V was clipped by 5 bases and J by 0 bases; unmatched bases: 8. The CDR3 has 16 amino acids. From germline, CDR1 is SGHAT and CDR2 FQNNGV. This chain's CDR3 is CASSPGQTTSTDTQYF. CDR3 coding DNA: TGTGCCAGCAGCCCGGGACAGACAACTAGCACAGATACGCAGTATTTT.

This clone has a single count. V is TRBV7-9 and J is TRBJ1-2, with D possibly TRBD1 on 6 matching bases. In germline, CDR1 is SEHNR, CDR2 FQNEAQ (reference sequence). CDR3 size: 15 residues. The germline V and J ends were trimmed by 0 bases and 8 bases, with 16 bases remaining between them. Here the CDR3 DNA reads TGTGCCAGCAGCTTAGCGCTTGGGGGCGCCCCGGGCTACACCTTC. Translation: CASSLALGGAPGYTF. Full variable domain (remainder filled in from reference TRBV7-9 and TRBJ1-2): DTGVSQNPRHKITKRGQNVTFRCDPISEHNRLYWYRQTLGQGPEFLTYFQNEAQLEKSRLLSDRFSAERPKGSFSTLEIQRTEQGDSAMYLCASSLALGGAPGYTFGSGTRLTVV.

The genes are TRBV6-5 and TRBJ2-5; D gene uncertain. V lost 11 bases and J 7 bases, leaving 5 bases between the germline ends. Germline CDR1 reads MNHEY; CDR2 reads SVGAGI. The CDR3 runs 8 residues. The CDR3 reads CAVMTQYF. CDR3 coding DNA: TGTGCCGTTATGACCCAGTACTTC.

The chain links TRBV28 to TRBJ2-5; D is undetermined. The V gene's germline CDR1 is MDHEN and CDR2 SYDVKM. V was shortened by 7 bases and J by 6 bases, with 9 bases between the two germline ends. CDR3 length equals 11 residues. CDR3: CASTLGQTQYF. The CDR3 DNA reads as TGTGCCAGCACCCTCGGCCAGACCCAGTACTTC.

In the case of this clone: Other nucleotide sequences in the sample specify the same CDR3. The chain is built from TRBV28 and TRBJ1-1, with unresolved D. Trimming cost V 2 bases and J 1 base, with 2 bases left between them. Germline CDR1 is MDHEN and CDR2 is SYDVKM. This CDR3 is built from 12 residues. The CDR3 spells CASSLRNTEAFF. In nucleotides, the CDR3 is TGTGCCAGCAGTTTAAGGAACACTGAAGCTTTCTTT.

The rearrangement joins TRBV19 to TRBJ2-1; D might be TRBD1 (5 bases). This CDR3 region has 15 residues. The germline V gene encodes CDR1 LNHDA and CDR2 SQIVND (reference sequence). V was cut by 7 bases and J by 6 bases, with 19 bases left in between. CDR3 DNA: TGTGCCAGTAAGCCGAGCATCGTTCAGGGCAATGAGCAGTTCTTC. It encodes CASKPSIVQGNEQFF.

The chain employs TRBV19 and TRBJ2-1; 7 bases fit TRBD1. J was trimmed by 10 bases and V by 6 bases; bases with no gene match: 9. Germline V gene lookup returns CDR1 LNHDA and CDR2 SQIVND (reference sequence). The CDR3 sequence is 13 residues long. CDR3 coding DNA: TGTGCCAGTAGCCCGAACAGGGGTCTCGAGCAGTTCTTC. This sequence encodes CASSPNRGLEQFF.

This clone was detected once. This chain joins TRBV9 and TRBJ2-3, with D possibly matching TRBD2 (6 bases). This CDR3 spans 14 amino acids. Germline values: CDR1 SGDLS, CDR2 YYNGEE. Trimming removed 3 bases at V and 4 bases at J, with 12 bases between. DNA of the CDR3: TGTGCCAGCAGCGGGGGGTGGAGGGCAGATACGCAGTATTTT. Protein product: CASSGGWRADTQYF.

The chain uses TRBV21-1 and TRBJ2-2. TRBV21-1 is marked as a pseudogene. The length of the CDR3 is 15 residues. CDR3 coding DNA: TGTGCCAGCAGCCCCCCTGGAAGTTACACCGGGGAGCTGTTTTTT. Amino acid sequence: CASSPPGSYTGELFF.

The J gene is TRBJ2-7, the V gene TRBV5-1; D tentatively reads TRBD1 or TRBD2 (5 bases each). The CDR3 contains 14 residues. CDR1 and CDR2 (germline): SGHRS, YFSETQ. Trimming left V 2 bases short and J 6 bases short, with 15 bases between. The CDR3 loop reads CASSFRQGGGEQYF. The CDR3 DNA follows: TGCGCCAGCAGCTTCCGCCAGGGTGGAGGCGAGCAGTACTTC.

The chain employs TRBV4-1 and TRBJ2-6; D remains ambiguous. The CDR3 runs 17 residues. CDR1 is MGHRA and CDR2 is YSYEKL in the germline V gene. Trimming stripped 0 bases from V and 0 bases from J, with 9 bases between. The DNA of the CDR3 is TGCGCCAGCAGCCAAGATCAATTGGTCTCTGGGGCCAACGTCCTGACTTTC. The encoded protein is CASSQDQLVSGANVLTF.

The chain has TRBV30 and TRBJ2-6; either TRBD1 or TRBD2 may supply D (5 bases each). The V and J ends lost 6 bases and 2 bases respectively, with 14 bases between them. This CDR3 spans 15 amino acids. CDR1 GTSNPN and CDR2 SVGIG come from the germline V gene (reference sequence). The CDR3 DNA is TGTGCCTGCATCCTCGGGGCTGCTGGGGCCAACGTCCTGACTTTC. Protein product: CACILGAAGANVLTF.

The CDR3 is CASSQAGWASGNTIYF. For the CDR3, the DNA is TGTGCCAGCAGCCAAGCCGGGTGGGCCTCTGGAAACACCATATATTTT. This chain connects TRBV4-2 to TRBJ1-3, with D unresolved. Germline-derived CDR1 and CDR2 are LGHNA and YNFKEQ. Trimming removed 1 base at V and 0 bases at J, with 10 bases between. This CDR3 has 16 amino acids.

This CDR3 is CASSPTRGEQFF. DNA for the CDR3: TGTGCCAGCAGCCCAACGAGGGGTGAGCAGTTCTTC. This chain joins TRBV5-6 and TRBJ2-1; D tentatively fits TRBD1 or TRBD2 (5 bases each). The CDR3 has 12 amino acids. In germline, CDR1 is SGHDT, CDR2 YYEEEE. V dropped 4 bases and J dropped 9 bases, with 11 bases sitting between them. Using reference TRBV5-6 and TRBJ2-1 for the parts outside the CDR3, the full variable domain is DAGVTQSPTHLIKTRGQQVTLRCSPKSGHDTVSWYQQALGQGPQFIFQYYEEEERQRGNFPDRFSGHQFPNYSSELNVNALLLGDSALYLCASSPTRGEQFFGPGTRLTVL.

CDR3 DNA sequence: TGTGCCAGCAGCCTTTCCGGGACAAAATTTACGGGGTCATACAATGAGCAGTTCTTC. It encodes CASSLSGTKFTGSYNEQFF. This chain connects TRBV7-2 to TRBJ2-1; D may be TRBD1 (6 bases). CDR3 length equals 19 residues. Deletions cut 5 bases from V and 4 bases from J, with 27 bases between. Germline CDR1 and CDR2: SGHTA and FQGNSA.

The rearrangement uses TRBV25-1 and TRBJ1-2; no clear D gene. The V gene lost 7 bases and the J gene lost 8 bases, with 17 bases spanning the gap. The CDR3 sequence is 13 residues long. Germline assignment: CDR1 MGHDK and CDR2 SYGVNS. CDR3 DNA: TGTGCCAGCACCCCCCGGACCAGTTCGGGCTACACCTTC. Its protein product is CASTPRTSSGYTF.

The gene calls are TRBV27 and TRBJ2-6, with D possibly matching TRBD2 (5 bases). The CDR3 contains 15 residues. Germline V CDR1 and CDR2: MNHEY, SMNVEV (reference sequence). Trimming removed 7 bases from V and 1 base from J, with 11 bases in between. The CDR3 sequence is CASTDRDSGANVLTF. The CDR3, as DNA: TGTGCCAGCACCGACCGGGATTCTGGGGCCAACGTCCTGACTTTC.

CDR3 region: CASSHGIIDGYTF. The CDR3 DNA follows: TGTGCCAGCAGTCACGGCATCATTGATGGCTACACCTTC. The chain has TRBV5-6 and TRBJ1-2; D gene uncertain. Between the trimmed V and J ends, which lost 5 bases and 6 bases, there was a span of 14 bases. This CDR3 spans 13 amino acids. CDR1 and CDR2 from the germline V gene are SGHDT and YYEEEE.

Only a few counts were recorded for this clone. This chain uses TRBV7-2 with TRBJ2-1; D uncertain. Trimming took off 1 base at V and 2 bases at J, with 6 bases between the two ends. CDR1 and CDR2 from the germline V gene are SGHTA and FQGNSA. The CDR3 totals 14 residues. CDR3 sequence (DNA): TGTGCCAGCAGCTTAGGACAAGCCTACAATGAGCAGTTCTTC. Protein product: CASSLGQAYNEQFF.

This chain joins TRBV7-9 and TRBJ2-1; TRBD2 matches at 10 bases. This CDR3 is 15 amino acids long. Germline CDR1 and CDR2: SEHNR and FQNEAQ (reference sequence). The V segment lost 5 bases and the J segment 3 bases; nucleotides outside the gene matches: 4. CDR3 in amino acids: CASSLSGGRYNEQFF. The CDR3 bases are TGTGCCAGCAGCCTTAGCGGGGGGCGCTACAATGAGCAGTTCTTC.

The CDR3 spells CASSYDGGDTDTQYF. Here the CDR3 DNA reads TGTGCCAGCAGTTACGACGGGGGGGACACAGATACGCAGTATTTT. V and J are TRBV6-5 and TRBJ2-3, with 8 bases aligning to TRBD2. Germline V gives CDR1 MNHEY, CDR2 SVGAGI. The CDR3 is made up of 15 amino acids. Losses at the gene ends were 2 bases for V and 2 bases for J; bases not matched to a gene: 3.

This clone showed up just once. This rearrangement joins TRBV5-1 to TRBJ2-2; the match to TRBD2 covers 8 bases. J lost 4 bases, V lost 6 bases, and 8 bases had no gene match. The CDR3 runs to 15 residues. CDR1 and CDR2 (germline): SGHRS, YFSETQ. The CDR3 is CASTISGTGTGELFF. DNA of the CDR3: TGCGCCAGCACCATTAGCGGGACTGGCACCGGGGAGCTGTTTTTT.

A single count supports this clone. CDR3 sequence reads: CASSQDFSGANVLTF. CDR3 nucleotide sequence: TGTGCCAGCAGCCAGGACTTTTCGGGGGCCAACGTCCTGACTTTC. The rearrangement links TRBV5-5 to TRBJ2-6, with TRBD2 as a possible D gene (5 bases). Germline-derived CDR1 and CDR2 are SGHKS and YYEKEE (reference sequence). The CDR3 length is 15 residues. V shed 4 bases and J shed 4 bases, with 12 bases lying between them.